The 2 T cell receptor beta chains given below trace back to one sample, sequenced in a study of shared clonotypes between healthy human individuals. Sequencing used immunoSEQ multiplex PCR; TCRdb keeps in-frame clones, though not all of them. Of about 800,000 clones in the sample, about 96% were seen once. Only CD45RO-negative cells positively selected for CCR7 counted as naive CD8 cells, so terminally differentiated effector memory CD45RA+ cells were excluded. What was sequenced was naive CD8+ T cells sorted from blood. Receptors originate from a man aged 30 to 39 in good health.

CDR3 nucleotide sequence: TGCAGCGTTGAGGAGTCGGGGGAGACCCAGTACTTC. Protein: CSVEESGETQYF. The V gene is TRBV29-1, the J gene TRBJ2-5; D possibly corresponds to TRBD2 (5 bases). The V end lost 3 bases, the J end lost 5 bases, and 10 bases lay between the germline ends. CDR3 length: 12 amino acids. CDR1 and CDR2 from the germline V gene are SQVTM and ANQGSEA.

This chain joins TRBV2 and TRBJ2-7; D perhaps matches TRBD2 (5 bases). V was pared by 2 bases and J by 0 bases, with 17 bases between. There are 17 residues in the CDR3. Germline V gene sequence: CDR1 SNHLY, CDR2 FYNNEI. The chain's CDR3 is CASSEFGPSHISYEQYF. CDR3 in DNA: TGTGCCAGCAGTGAATTTGGTCCTAGCCATATCTCCTACGAGCAGTACTTC.